These T cell receptor beta chains were read from a single sample in a study of T-cell reconstitution after alpha-beta-depleted transplantation in children. TCRdb fed the PCR reads into MiXCR, producing one record per CDR3 protein. The sample lists some 830,000 distinct CDR3 sequences, about 16% occurring once. Sequencing was performed on PBMCs, mostly from graft donor cells, taken 360 days after TCRalphabeta/CD19-depleted stem cell transplant. Receptors originate from a male patient under 18 who had a stem cell transplant for acute lymphoblastic leukemia, so the T cells may come from the graft donor. CDR3s include the opening cysteine and the closing phenylalanine or tryptophan. D genes are given only for firm matches. Clone size is not always given. Where it is, it says once, few, many or a class for expanded clones.

v_gene,abundance,j_gene,d_gene,CDR3aa,CDR3nt
TRBV24-1,-,TRBJ2-7,-,CATAGRQGNSYEQYF,TGTGCCACTGCTGGCCGCCAGGGAAACTCCTACGAGCAGTACTTC
TRBV7-9,few,TRBJ1-1,-,CASSFVSSTEAFF,TGTGCCAGCAGCTTTGTGTCTTCCACTGAAGCTTTCTTT
TRBV29-1,few,TRBJ2-1,TRBD2,CSVGGLAGARLGNEQFF,TGCAGCGTTGGGGGACTAGCGGGAGCGAGGCTGGGGAATGAGCAGTTCTTC
TRBV5-1,-,TRBJ2-7,TRBD1,CASSLGDRGLSYEQYF,TGCGCCAGCAGCTTGGGGGACAGGGGCCTTTCCTACGAGCAGTACTTC
TRBV4-1,few,TRBJ1-4,-,CASSQDNTEKLFF,TGCGCCAGCAGCCAAGATAATACTGAAAAACTGTTTTTT
TRBV27,-,TRBJ2-1,TRBD1,CASRTGGRVRGQFF,TGTGCCAGCCGAACAGGGGGCCGGGTCCGTGGGCAGTTCTTC
TRBV20-1,many,TRBJ2-7,-,CSAPGVGGVEQYF,TGCAGTGCTCCCGGGGTCGGGGGAGTCGAGCAGTACTTC
TRBV7-9,few,TRBJ2-5,-,CASSLAGGHQETQYF,TGTGCCAGCAGCTTAGCGGGAGGCCACCAAGAGACCCAGTACTTC
TRBV9,-,TRBJ1-2,-,CASSVVSTHGYTF,TGTGCCAGCAGCGTAGTCAGTACCCATGGCTACACCTTC
TRBV5-1,few,TRBJ1-4,-,CASSLAASGGGEKLFF,TGCGCCAGCAGCTTGGCCGCTAGCGGCGGGGGTGAAAAACTGTTTTTT
TRBV5-1,few,TRBJ1-1,-,CASSGMTGWTNFF,TGCGCCAGCAGCGGGATGACCGGGTGGACCAACTTCTTT